This T cell receptor (beta chain) emerged from a study of T cell responses to AZD1222 COVID-19 vaccine. Study outcomes and limitations: In all cases, repertoires were sampled only after the peak T cell response.

This CDR3 is built from 18 residues. J gave up 3 bases and V 2 bases, and 10 bases lay outside the gene matches. Germline CDR1 is SNHLY and CDR2 is FYNNEI. About this clone: The antigen remains unidentified.

Sequencing used immunoSEQ multiplex PCR; TCRdb keeps in-frame clones, though not all of them. This sample has some 65,000 clones; 60% to 85% occur once, and the top ten carry roughly 21%. The chain uses TRBV2 and TRBJ1-5, with 10 bases that match TRBD1. The TCR was taken from an adult in good health. Sequencing used peripheral blood, obtained on day 0 of MenACWY control vaccination. The CDR3 DNA follows: TGTGCCAGCAGTGAATTGATTATGGGGACAGGGGACAATCAGCCCCAGCATTTT. This encodes CASSELIMGTGDNQPQHF.